A single sample gave rise to the 31 T cell receptor beta chains below, sequenced in a study of read filtering for tumor transcriptome and immune sequencing. This library used approximately 370 ng RNA and molecular barcoded adaptors spanning alpha/delta and beta/gamma chains. TCRdb re-analysed the reads in MiXCR, keeping a single row per CDR3 protein. The sample lists around 60,000 distinct CDR3 sequences, around 21% occurring once. Source material: a population of CD138-negative cells sorted from bone marrow. Every receptor here comes from a donor at least 40 years old with multiple myeloma.

The table lists this clonotype with a few counts. The chain uses TRBV7-6 and TRBJ2-3, with D possibly being TRBD2 (5 bases). The germline gives CDR1 SGHVS, CDR2 FNYEAQ. V was trimmed by 5 bases and J by 4 bases, leaving 16 bases between them. The CDR3 runs to 15 residues. CDR3 protein: CASSPRLRVADTQYF. The CDR3 DNA reads as TGTGCCAGCAGCCCGCGACTGCGGGTGGCAGATACGCAGTATTTT. The full variable domain, rest sourced from reference TRBV7-6 and TRBJ2-3, is GAGVSQSPRYKVTKRGQDVALRCDPISGHVSLYWYRQALGQGPEFLTYFNYEAQQDKSGLPNDRFSAERPEGSISTLTIQRTEQRDSAMYRCASSPRLRVADTQYFGPGTRLTVL.

To note about this clonotype: This may come from a read error, since a much larger clone is one base off. This sequence joins TRBV6-1 and TRBJ1-1; D remains unclear. Germline lookup yields CDR1 MNHNS and CDR2 SASEGT. V lost 10 bases, J lost 1 base, and 10 bases lay in between. CDR3 length equals 12 residues. The CDR3 spells CATRVGNTEAFF. The CDR3 nucleotides read TGTGCCACGCGGGTTGGGAACACTGAAGCTTTCTTT.

The chain combines TRBV3-1 with TRBJ1-6; unclear D gene. The CDR3 loop spans 14 amino acids. V lost 6 bases to trimming and J lost 2 bases, with 8 bases between them. Germline values: CDR1 LGHDT, CDR2 YNNKEL (reference sequence). CDR3 bases: TGTGCCAGCAGTCCCGAGGCCTATAATTCACCCCTCCACTTT. Its translation: CASSPEAYNSPLHF.

To note about this clonotype: With a much larger clone just one base away, this may be a read error. The chain is built from TRBV18 and TRBJ2-5, with D hard to call. Germline CDR1 is KGHSH and CDR2 is LQKENI. V lost 3 bases and J 1 base, leaving 3 bases between the germline ends. The CDR3 covers 12 residues. The CDR3 DNA reads as TGTGCCAGCTCACCGGGCCAAGAGACCCAGTACTTC. Translation gives CASSPGQETQYF.

This clonotype was seen ten or more times. This rearrangement joins TRBV4-1 to TRBJ2-1, with D perhaps matching TRBD2 (5 bases). Germline-derived CDR1 and CDR2 are MGHRA and YSYEKL. This CDR3 is 16 amino acids long. V gave up 7 bases and J gave up 3 bases, with 19 bases separating them. The chain's CDR3 is CASNPELATNYNEQFF. The CDR3 DNA sequence: TGCGCCAGCAACCCAGAGCTAGCAACGAACTACAATGAGCAGTTCTTC.

This clonotype appeared many times. It is likely a read error, because the conserved phenylalanine at the end of the CDR3 is missing. The rearrangement joins TRBV7-9 to TRBJ2-7; possibly TRBD2 for D (5 bases). The germline V gene encodes CDR1 SEHNR and CDR2 FQNEAQ (reference sequence). Trimming took 4 bases from V and 6 from J, leaving 16 bases between them. The CDR3 runs to 14 residues. The CDR3 region is CASSYLTDAGEQYL. The CDR3 nucleotides read TGTGCCAGCAGCTACCTTACGGACGCGGGCGAGCAGTACCTC.

J is TRBJ2-1 and V is TRBV23-1, with D tentatively TRBD2 (6 bases). TRBV23-1 is recorded as an ORF, its role being uncertain. CDR3 length: 13 amino acids. The germline V and J ends were trimmed by 0 bases and 6 bases, with 6 bases remaining between them. CDR3 protein: CASSQSEGNEQFF. CDR3 coding DNA: TGCGCCAGCAGTCAATCGGAGGGCAATGAGCAGTTCTTC.

Regarding this clonotype: A far more abundant clone sits one base away, making this likely a read error. This chain joins TRBV7-8 and TRBJ2-1, with D possibly being TRBD1 or TRBD2 (5 bases each). Trimming cost V 5 bases and J 13 bases, with 18 bases left between them. Germline V gene data show CDR1 as SGHVS and CDR2 as FQNEAQ. This CDR3 is 13 amino acids long. In DNA, the CDR3 is TGTGCCAGCAGCAATCCCTGGTCAGGGAGTCAGTTCTTC. Protein sequence: CASSNPWSGSQFF.

The table lists this clonotype with many counts. The genes are TRBV6-5 and TRBJ1-1, with D possibly matching TRBD1 (5 bases). V gave up 7 bases and J gave up 0 bases, with 9 bases separating them. This CDR3 comprises 13 residues. Germline-derived CDR1 and CDR2 are MNHEY and SVGAGI. CDR3 sequence: CASNWGLNTEAFF. CDR3 nucleotide sequence: TGTGCCAGCAATTGGGGCCTGAACACTGAAGCTTTCTTT.

This clonotype was found many times. The chain links TRBV5-4 to TRBJ1-3; tentatively, D is TRBD1 (5 bases). Germline CDR1 reads SGHNT; CDR2 reads YYREEE (reference sequence). The V end was cut by 4 bases, the J end by 2 bases, with 10 bases between. The CDR3 runs to 14 residues. In DNA, the CDR3 is TGTGCCAGCAGCCGGCAGGGAACTGGAAACACCATATATTTT. Amino acids: CASSRQGTGNTIYF.

The chain employs TRBV12-3 or TRBV12-4 and TRBJ1-4; 10 bases are a match to TRBD1. Trimming at V came to 3 bases and at J to 7 bases, leaving 5 bases not matched to a gene. The CDR3 extends over 15 amino acids. CDR3 DNA: TGTGCCAGCAGTTTGTGGGGGACAGGGGTTGAAAAACTGTTTTTT. It is translated as CASSLWGTGVEKLFF.

Of note for this clonotype: This clone may be a read error of a much larger clone one base away. The genes are TRBV29-1 and TRBJ2-7; D might be TRBD2 (5 bases). The germline V gene encodes CDR1 SQVTM and CDR2 ANQGSEA. This CDR3 is built from 12 residues. V lost 7 bases to trimming and J lost 3 bases, with 13 bases between them. CDR3 DNA sequence: TGCAGCGCCGGGGAGTGGAGCTACGAGCAGTACTTC. Its protein is CSAGEWSYEQYF.

In this sample, this clonotype turned up many times. The chain joins TRBV7-9 to TRBJ2-1, with TRBD2 matching over 13 bases. V dropped 5 bases and J dropped 2; count of bases not matched to a gene: 3. The germline CDR1 and CDR2 sequences are SEHNR and FQNEAQ (reference sequence). The CDR3 loop spans 16 amino acids. The CDR3 DNA follows: TGTGCCAGCAGCCGGACTAGCGGGAGTCCCTACAATGAGCAGTTCTTC. Residues: CASSRTSGSPYNEQFF.

The sample holds many counts of this clonotype. This chain uses TRBV14 with TRBJ1-2; a weak D match, TRBD1 (5 bases). Trimming removed 1 base at V and 4 bases at J, with 7 bases between. The CDR3 consists of 13 residues. The germline V gene encodes CDR1 SGHDN and CDR2 FVKESK. The CDR3, as DNA: TGTGCCAGCAGCCAAGTTCAGGGCTATGGCTACACCTTC. Its protein product is CASSQVQGYGYTF.

This clonotype was detected ten times or more. The gene calls are TRBV5-1 and TRBJ2-3; D is possibly TRBD1 (5 bases). In germline, CDR1 is SGHRS, CDR2 YFSETQ. V shed 4 bases and J shed 6 bases, with 12 bases lying between them. The length of the CDR3 is 13 residues. CDR3 nucleotides: TGCGCCAGCAGCAGACAGTCTCCGGATACGCAGTATTTT. The encoded protein is CASSRQSPDTQYF.

This clonotype appeared many times. V and J are TRBV6-6 and TRBJ2-5, with D perhaps TRBD2 (5 bases). Per germline, CDR1 MNHNY and CDR2 SVGAGI (reference sequence). The CDR3 length is 13 residues. V was shortened by 6 bases and J by 3 bases, with 11 bases between the two germline ends. The CDR3 loop is CASRRTGEETQYF. The CDR3 bases are TGTGCCAGCAGACGGACTGGCGAAGAGACCCAGTACTTC.

Note on this clonotype: This likely came from a read error, as a far larger clone is one base away. V usage is TRBV7-2 and J usage is TRBJ2-1; D remains ambiguous. This CDR3 has 14 residues. Germline V gene lookup returns CDR1 SGHTA and CDR2 FQGNSA. The CDR3 nucleotides read TGTGCCAGCAGCCCCCATGTGACTTACAAGGAGCAGTTCTTC. Protein sequence: CASSPHVTYKEQFF.

Comments on this clonotype: Being one base from a much bigger clone, this may be a read error. The CDR3 does not close with the conserved phenylalanine or tryptophan, likely indicating a read error. The chain has TRBV7-9 and TRBJ2-7; unclear D gene. Germline V lookup: CDR1 SEHNR, CDR2 FQNEAQ (reference sequence). The CDR3 runs 15 residues. The V and J ends lost 1 base and 4 bases respectively, with 14 bases between them. The CDR3 loop is CASSLGYTRSYEQYL. DNA of the CDR3: TGTGCCAGCAGCTTAGGCTACACGAGATCTTACGAGCAGTACCTC.

The V gene is TRBV5-6, the J gene TRBJ2-7; D possibly matches TRBD1 or TRBD2 (5 bases each). Deletions cut 4 bases from V and 5 bases from J, with 13 bases between. CDR3 length: 13 residues. Germline lookup yields CDR1 SGHDT and CDR2 YYEEEE. The CDR3 loop reads CASSRLRGNEQYF. CDR3 nucleotides: TGTGCCAGCAGCCGGCTTCGGGGCAACGAGCAGTACTTC. The full variable domain, completed using reference TRBV5-6 and TRBJ2-7, is DAGVTQSPTHLIKTRGQQVTLRCSPKSGHDTVSWYQQALGQGPQFIFQYYEEEERQRGNFPDRFSGHQFPNYSSELNVNALLLGDSALYLCASSRLRGNEQYFGPGTRLTVT.

Remarks on this clonotype: A much larger clone lies a single base off, so this may be a read error. The chain has TRBV7-3 and TRBJ2-1; D remains unclear. Germline-derived CDR1 and CDR2 are SGHTA and FQGTGA. The CDR3 runs to 15 residues. Written as DNA, the CDR3 is TGTGCCAGCAGCTGGACGAGGAGCTCCTACAATGAGCAGTCCTTC. Protein: CASSWTRSSYNEQSF.

Details on this clonotype: A junction end diverges from the germline sequence, so it may reflect a read error. The chain uses TRBV5-1 and TRBJ2-1; a possible D gene is TRBD1 (5 bases). Per germline, CDR1 SGHRS and CDR2 YFSETQ. This CDR3 comprises 15 residues. The CDR3 loop is CAGSLAITGNNEQFF. CDR3 coding DNA: TGCGCCGGCAGCTTGGCCATCACAGGCAACAATGAGCAGTTCTTC.

This clonotype has at least ten counts. The rearrangement uses TRBV9 and TRBJ2-2; 7 nucleotides line up with TRBD2. The J segment lost 1 base and the V segment lost 3 bases, leaving 9 bases of the junction unmatched. This CDR3 has 17 amino acids. CDR1 is SGDLS and CDR2 is YYNGEE in the germline V gene. The CDR3 coding sequence is TGTGCCAGCAGCGGGAAGCGGGGCGCTAGGAACACCGGGGAGCTGTTTTTT. Translation: CASSGKRGARNTGELFF.

This clonotype has just a few counts. The chain uses TRBV15 and TRBJ2-2; tentatively, D is TRBD2 (6 bases). Germline V gene lookup returns CDR1 LNHNV and CDR2 YYDKDF (reference sequence). The CDR3 runs to 16 residues. Deletions cut 3 bases from V and 6 bases from J, with 17 bases between. CDR3 DNA sequence: TGTGCCACCAGCAGGGGTGGACTAAAGCCAGCCGGGGAGCTGTTTTTT. This codes for CATSRGGLKPAGELFF.

Worth noting for this clonotype: A much larger clone differs from this one at a single base, so this may be a read error. This sequence joins TRBV5-6 and TRBJ2-3, with 8 bases that match TRBD2. The V gene's germline CDR1 is SGHDT and CDR2 YYEEEE. CDR3 length: 14 residues. The CDR3 nucleotides are TGTGCCAGCAGCACGAGCGGGGGAGGAGATACGCAGTGTTTT. Residues: CASSTSGGGDTQCF.

In this sample, this clonotype turned up once. One junction end disagrees with the germline gene, perhaps due to a read error. The CDR3 here is CASRRVQGESSQPQHF. The CDR3 DNA follows: TGCGCCAGCAGACGCGTTCAGGGGGAAAGCAGTCAGCCCCAGCATTTT. V and J are TRBV4-1 and TRBJ1-5; 7 bases fit TRBD1. Germline assignment: CDR1 MGHRA and CDR2 YSYEKL. CDR3 length equals 16 residues.

Concerning this clonotype itself: The junction differs from germline at one of its ends, possibly a read error. The gene calls are TRBV5-4 and TRBJ2-1; D could derive from TRBD1 or TRBD2 (5 bases each). The CDR3 length is 16 residues. CDR1 is SGHNT and CDR2 is YYREEE in the germline V gene (reference sequence). The CDR3 DNA is TGTGCCAGCAGCTTGTACCGGGACCAACCGAGCAATGGGCAGTTCTTC. Translating gives CASSLYRDQPSNGQFF.

This clonotype was seen many times. The chain is built from TRBV9 and TRBJ2-1; D is unclear. Trimming cost V 4 bases and J 10 bases, with 21 bases left between them. CDR1 is SGDLS and CDR2 is YYNGEE in the germline V gene. The CDR3 is 15 residues long. CDR3 region: CASSPRLADKYEQFF. In nucleotides, the CDR3 is TGTGCCAGCAGCCCCCGCCTCGCGGATAAATACGAGCAGTTCTTC.

This clonotype was seen ten or more times. The chain joins TRBV29-1 to TRBJ2-5; D not resolved. From germline, CDR1 is SQVTM and CDR2 ANQGSEA. The CDR3 runs to 12 residues. V lost 4 bases to trimming and J lost 4 bases, with 10 bases between them. The DNA for the CDR3 is TGCAGCGTTGCTAAGGTCTCAGAGACCCAGTACTTC. It yields the protein CSVAKVSETQYF.

This clonotype was observed many times. The chain employs TRBV6-6 and TRBJ2-1; 8 bases map to TRBD2. The CDR3 is 15 amino acids. Germline CDR1 is MNHNY and CDR2 is SVGAGI (reference sequence). V gave up 5 bases and J gave up 8 bases; unmatched junction bases: 11. CDR3 in DNA: TGTGCCAGCAGTGGTGCGGGACTAGGGGCTTATGAGCAGTTCTTC. It yields the protein CASSGAGLGAYEQFF.

This clonotype was seen ten or more times. V usage is TRBV5-1 and J usage is TRBJ2-5; 7 bases are shared with TRBD1. V lost 3 bases and J lost 2; bases outside the gene matches: 4. CDR1 and CDR2 (germline): SGHRS, YFSETQ. The CDR3 totals 14 residues. CDR3 in DNA: TGCGCCAGCAGCTCCCGGACAGGACAAGAGACCCAGTACTTC. Encoded protein: CASSSRTGQETQYF. Supplemented by reference TRBV5-1 and TRBJ2-5, the full variable domain reads KAGVTQTPRYLIKTRGQQVTLSCSPISGHRSVSWYQQTPGQGLQFLFEYFSETQRNKGNFPGRFSGRQFSNSRSEMNVSTLELGDSALYLCASSSRTGQETQYFGPGTRLLVL.

This clonotype has a count of ten or more. The chain has TRBV5-1 and TRBJ2-1; 9 bases align to TRBD2. V dropped 4 bases and J dropped 6; count of bases not matched to a gene: 2. CDR1 is SGHRS and CDR2 is YFSETQ in the germline V gene. CDR3 length: 13 amino acids. In DNA, the CDR3 is TGCGCCAGCAGCGGCGGGGGGGTCAATGAGCAGTTCTTC. Its protein is CASSGGGVNEQFF.